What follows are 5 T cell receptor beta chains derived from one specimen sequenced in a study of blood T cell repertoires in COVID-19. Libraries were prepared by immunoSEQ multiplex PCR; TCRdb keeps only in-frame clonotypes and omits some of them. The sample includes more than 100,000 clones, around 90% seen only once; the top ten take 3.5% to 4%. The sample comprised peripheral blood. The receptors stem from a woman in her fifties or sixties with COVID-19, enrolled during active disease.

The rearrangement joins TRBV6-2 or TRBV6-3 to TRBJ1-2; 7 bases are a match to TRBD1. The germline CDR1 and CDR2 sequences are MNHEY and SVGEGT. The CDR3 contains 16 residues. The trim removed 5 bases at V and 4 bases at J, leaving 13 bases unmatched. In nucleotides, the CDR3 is TGTGCCAGCAGTAACCGCCGACAGGGAAACCTCTATGGCTACACCTTC. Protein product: CASSNRRQGNLYGYTF.

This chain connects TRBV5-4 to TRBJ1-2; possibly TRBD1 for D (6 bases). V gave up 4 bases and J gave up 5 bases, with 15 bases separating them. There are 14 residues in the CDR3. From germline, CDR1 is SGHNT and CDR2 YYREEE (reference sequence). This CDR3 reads CASSPPGAVYGYTF. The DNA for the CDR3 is TGTGCCAGCAGCCCCCCAGGGGCAGTATATGGCTACACCTTC.

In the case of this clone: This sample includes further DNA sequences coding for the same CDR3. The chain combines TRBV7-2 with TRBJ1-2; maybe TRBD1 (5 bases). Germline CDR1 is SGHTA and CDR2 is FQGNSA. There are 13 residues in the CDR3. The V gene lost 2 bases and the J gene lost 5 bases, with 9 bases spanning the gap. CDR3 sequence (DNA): TGTGCCAGCAGCTTACAGGGATCGTATGGCTACACCTTC. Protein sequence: CASSLQGSYGYTF. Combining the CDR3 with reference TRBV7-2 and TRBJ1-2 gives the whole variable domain GAGVSQSPSNKVTEKGKDVELRCDPISGHTALYWYRQSLGQGLEFLIYFQGNSAPDKSGLPSDRFSAERTGGSVSTLTIQRTQQEDSAVYLCASSLQGSYGYTFGSGTRLTVV.

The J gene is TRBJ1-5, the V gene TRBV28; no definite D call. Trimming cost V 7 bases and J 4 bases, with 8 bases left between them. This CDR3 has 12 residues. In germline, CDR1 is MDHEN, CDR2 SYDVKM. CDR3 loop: CASNSGNQPQHF. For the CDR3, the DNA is TGTGCCAGCAATTCGGGGAATCAGCCCCAGCATTTT.

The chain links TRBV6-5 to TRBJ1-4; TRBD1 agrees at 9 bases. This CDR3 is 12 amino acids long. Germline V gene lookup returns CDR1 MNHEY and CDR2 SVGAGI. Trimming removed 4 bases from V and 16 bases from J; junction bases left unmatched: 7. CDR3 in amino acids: CASSSPQGAPFF. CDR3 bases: TGTGCCAGCAGTTCCCCACAGGGGGCACCGTTTTTT.